This section outlines one T cell receptor beta chain sequence together with its context. Its cognate antigen is unknown. The data were obtained in a study of Ad26.COV2.S vaccination and SARS-CoV-2 variants. Study-wide results and caveats: Total responses of T cells may have been underestimated by the analyses of TCR breadth and depth.

Treatment noted: 19 received Ad26.COV2.S at low or high dose, single or two shots; about five received placebo; per-sample allocation not given. Vaccine and placebo recipients were sampled on day 63 after the first injection. The data were produced by immunoSEQ multiplex PCR, yet TCRdb's version contains in-frame clones alone and is incomplete. Of about 480,000 clones in the sample, around 88% were seen once. V gave up 6 bases and J gave up 3 bases; unmatched junction bases: 20. Looked up from germline, CDR1 is LGHNT and CDR2 is FRNRAP. This CDR3 has 19 amino acids. The origin of this receptor is a person aged 18 to 59 who received the Ad26.COV2.S COVID-19 vaccine or a placebo. The sample in question was peripheral blood, obtained in a trial of Ad26.COV2.S vaccine versus placebo. This sequence joins TRBV12-5 and TRBJ2-1, with 7 nucleotides matching TRBD1. CDR3 nucleotide sequence: TGTGCTAGTGGCGGGACAGCGACGCAGCAGACCGGGGACTACAATGAGCAGTTCTTC. Its translation: CASGGTATQQTGDYNEQFF.